The entry below gives a single T cell receptor beta chain sequence along with its context. The data stem from a study of OX40 agonist ivuxolimab in advanced cancers. The overall study: Dose-escalation patients' cancers were hepatocellular carcinoma, melanoma, renal cell or head and neck cancer.

V shed 8 bases and J shed 8 bases, with 18 bases lying between them. Germline V gene data show CDR1 as KGHSH and CDR2 as LQKENI. CDR3 length: 14 amino acids. Sequencing was performed with immunoSEQ multiplex PCR; in TCRdb, only in-frame clones are kept and a portion is missing. The sample yields under 85,000 clones, roughly 85% seen once. The rearrangement joins TRBV18 to TRBJ1-4; D is perhaps TRBD1 (6 bases). The sample in question was CD4+ or CD8+ T cells sorted from blood, obtained in a trial of the OX40 agonist ivuxolimab. This receptor was obtained from an adult with an advanced solid tumor such as melanoma, head and neck, liver or kidney cancer. The chain's CDR3 is CASQQGLSGEKLFF. CDR3 nucleotides: TGTGCCAGCCAACAGGGATTATCAGGGGAAAAACTGTTTTTT. The entire variable domain, with the rest obtained from reference TRBV18 and TRBJ1-4, is as follows: NAGVMQNPRHLVRRRGQEARLRCSPMKGHSHVYWYRQLPEEGLKFMVYLQKENIIDESGMPKERFSAEFPKEGPSILRIQQVVRGDSAAYFCASQQGLSGEKLFFGSGTQLSVL.